This TCR beta chain was sequenced during a study of lymphopenia after photon versus proton radiotherapy. Whole-study findings and limits: Larger post-nadir TCR diversity loss correlated inversely with survival in deceased patients.

The data were produced by immunoSEQ multiplex PCR, yet TCRdb's version contains in-frame clones alone and is incomplete. The sample consists of about 53,000 clones, over 70% of them appearing once. The germline V gene has CDR1 SEHNR and CDR2 FQNEAQ (reference sequence). The CDR3 length is 12 residues. V was clipped by 7 bases and J by 3 bases, with 10 bases between them. In the case of this clone: The antigen is unknown.

The sequence was collected from a man aged 50 to 60 with gastric cancer. Sequenced here: peripheral blood, sampled from a patient treated with photon-based radiotherapy. V is TRBV7-9 and J is TRBJ2-7; D unresolved. CDR3 region: CASTLTGYEQYF. In DNA form, the CDR3 reads TGTGCCAGCACCTTGACTGGCTACGAGCAGTACTTC.